Listed here is a single T cell receptor beta chain. Only a few counts were recorded for this clone. Its antigen is not yet known. Base qualities are not recorded, but no much larger clone differs from it by a single base. Donors were healthy HIV-negative adults with no recently reported acute infections or vaccinations. Every donor was a Caucasian adult living in Nashville, Tennessee, USA. CD4+ T cells were enriched by magnetic negative selection; naive cells were then positively selected on CD45RA, and the negative fraction formed the memory subset. Blood was collected by leukapheresis, and PBMCs were isolated by Ficoll-Histopaque density gradient centrifugation and then cryopreserved in liquid nitrogen vapor phase. Analytical flow cytometry was used to check the purity and quantity of every magnetically sorted T cell population. Genomic DNA was isolated from each sorted fraction and quantified by UV absorbance on a Nanodrop 2000c.

Taken from cysteine to phenylalanine, the CDR3 has 14 residues. Only the CDR3 DNA stays, 42 bases, in frame from base 1. The junction shows trimming of 0 bases on V and 5 bases on J, plus 9 bases between the germline ends. For CDR1 and CDR2, the germline V gene lists SGHRS and YFSETQ. Using the deep immunoSEQ assay, TCR CDR3 regions were amplified from genomic DNA by multiplex PCR. Extracted genomic DNA from each cell subset was distributed evenly across all wells of several immunoSEQ 96-well plates, and each plate was treated as a replicate. For sorted subsets, roughly 190 ng of genomic DNA, equivalent to about 30,000 T cell genomes, went into each replicate PCR. Purified libraries were quantified with a Qubit 3.0 fluorometer, sized on a Bioanalyzer 2100, and re-quantified with the KAPA Library Quantification kit. Each immunoSEQ 96-well plate was sequenced on its own single-read 150-cycle Illumina NextSeq 550 flow cell. The published analysis was carried out like this. Because the immunoSEQ output included only junctional sequences and no quality scores, the filtering could not be the same as the filtering used for full-length reads. Sequences were annotated with PyIR, a Python wrapper for IgBLAST v1.9, and V/J genes and CDR3 were assigned using IMGT germline references. Any read was removed if the V/J assignment was weak (E-value above 1e-6), the CDR3 was missing, or the read contained stop codons, out-of-frame junctions, or ambiguous translated residues. V3J clonotypes were defined as sequences sharing an identical inferred V gene, J gene, and CDR3 amino acid sequence. Percentage overlap between repertoires was calculated by dividing the number of shared unique clonotypes by the size of the smaller repertoire. Three approaches were used to assess repertoire richness: RTK rarefaction, the Chao1 estimator, and Recon v2.1 estimates of unobserved clonotypes. Generation probabilities for all TCRbeta clonotypes obtained by the gDNA method from a handful of donors were computed using OLGA. TCRdb mirrors the immuneACCESS table, restricted to in-frame sequences. Some clones are absent from its copies; in checked studies, under half trace to an unresolved V gene, and the reason for the others is unknown. The V and J calls and clone size were taken over from that table, and D and trimming were inferred from the DNA. A total of over 850,000 clones appear in this sample, 75% to 85% of them only once. The ten top clones hold approximately 0.5% of the sample.

The data originate from a study of shared clonotypes between healthy human individuals (dated by TCRdb to about 2020). Study-level background: The cohort included a few men and a couple of women between 18 and 49 years of age. For each donor, CD4 naive and CD4 memory were each given three plates, CD8 naive was given two plates, and CD8 memory was given one plate. To estimate repertoire size and how much clonotypes are shared between individuals, the study performed deep sequencing of blood TCR repertoires from roughly five healthy adults. To increase sequencing depth and limit assay-specific biases, TCR repertoire library preparation and sequencing were carried out by different laboratories using diverse techniques. Leukapheresis yielded between about 0.9 and 9 billion PBMCs per donor. Overall study outcomes, separate from this receptor: Compared with non-shared clonotypes, clonotypes shared by all four sorted-subset donors had higher generation probabilities. Sampling was restricted to blood, and TCR repertoires in tissue are likely to differ from TCR repertoires in blood. Rarefaction of sorted-subset datasets indicated incomplete sequencing despite the large sequencing depth. Naive subsets generally had larger estimated clonotype richness than memory subsets. Based on pairwise subsampling, the degree of clonotype sharing among donors was expected to be affected by sequencing depth. Because the study included a small number of donors, the genetic and exposure-history diversity represented was limited. Across a handful of donors, around 5.4% of naive CD4, roughly 3.5% of naive CD8, 2% to 2.5% of memory CD4, and 0.3% to 0.45% of memory CD8 clonotypes were shared.

The material sequenced was memory CD4+ T cells from PBMCs. Interpreted using the paper, the cell subset or site label stands for: CD45RA-negative fraction. The chain joins TRBV5-1 to TRBJ1-5; a weak D assignment points to TRBD1 (6 bases agree). The clonotype was recovered from a man between 18 and 35 years old in good health. Some clones in this sample may be carry-over from other donors' samples. CDR3 reads: CASSLDRADQPQHF. The DNA sequence is as follows: TGCGCCAGCAGCTTGGACAGGGCCGATCAGCCCCAGCATTTT. Joined to the reference TRBV5-1 and TRBJ1-5 proteins, this CDR3 gives the full variable domain: KAGVTQTPRYLIKTRGQQVTLSCSPISGHRSVSWYQQTPGQGLQFLFEYFSETQRNKGNFPGRFSGRQFSNSRSEMNVSTLELGDSALYLCASSLDRADQPQHFGDGTRLSIL.